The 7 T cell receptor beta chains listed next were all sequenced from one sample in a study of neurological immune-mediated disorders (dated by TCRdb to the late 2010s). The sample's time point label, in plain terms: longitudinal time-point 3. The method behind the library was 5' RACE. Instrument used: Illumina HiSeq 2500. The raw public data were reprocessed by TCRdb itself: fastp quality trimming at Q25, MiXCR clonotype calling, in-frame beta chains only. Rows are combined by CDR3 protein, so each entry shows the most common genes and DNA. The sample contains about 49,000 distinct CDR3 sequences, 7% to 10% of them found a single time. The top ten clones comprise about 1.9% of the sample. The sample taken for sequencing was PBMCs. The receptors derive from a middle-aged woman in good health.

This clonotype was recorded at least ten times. The CDR3 loop is CSARAPTGSTEAFF. CDR3 nucleotide sequence: TGCAGTGCTAGAGCCCCGACAGGGAGCACTGAAGCTTTCTTT. This chain connects TRBV20-1 to TRBJ1-1, with 7 positions matching TRBD1. The germline V gene has CDR1 DFQATT and CDR2 SNEGSKA (reference sequence). V lost 1 base, J lost 4 bases, and 6 bases stayed unmatched. CDR3 size: 14 residues.

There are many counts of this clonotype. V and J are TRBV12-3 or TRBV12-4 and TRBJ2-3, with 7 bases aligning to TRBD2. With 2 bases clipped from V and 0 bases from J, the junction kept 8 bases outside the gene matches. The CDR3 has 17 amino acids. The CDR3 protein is CASSLHPGRGSTDTQYF. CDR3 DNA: TGTGCCAGCAGTTTACATCCTGGGCGGGGGAGCACAGATACGCAGTATTTT.

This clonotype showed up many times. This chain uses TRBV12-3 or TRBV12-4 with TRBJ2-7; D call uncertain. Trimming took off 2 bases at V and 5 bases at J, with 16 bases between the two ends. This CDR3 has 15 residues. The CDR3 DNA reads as TGTGCCAGCAGTTTAACGAGGCATGTTGGCCACGAGCAGTACTTC. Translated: CASSLTRHVGHEQYF.

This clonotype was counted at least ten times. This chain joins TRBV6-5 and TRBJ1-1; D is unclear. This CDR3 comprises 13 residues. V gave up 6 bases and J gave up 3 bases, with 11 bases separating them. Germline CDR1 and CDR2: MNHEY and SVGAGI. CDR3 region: CASSPLGDTEAFF. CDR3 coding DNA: TGTGCCAGCAGCCCGCTCGGGGACACTGAAGCTTTCTTT.

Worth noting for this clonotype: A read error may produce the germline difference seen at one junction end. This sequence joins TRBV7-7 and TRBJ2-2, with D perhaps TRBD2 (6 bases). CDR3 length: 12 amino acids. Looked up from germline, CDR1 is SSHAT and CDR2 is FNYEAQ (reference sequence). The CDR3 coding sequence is TGTGCTAGCAGCCCCGGGGGCGGGGAGCTGTTTTTT. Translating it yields CASSPGGGELFF.

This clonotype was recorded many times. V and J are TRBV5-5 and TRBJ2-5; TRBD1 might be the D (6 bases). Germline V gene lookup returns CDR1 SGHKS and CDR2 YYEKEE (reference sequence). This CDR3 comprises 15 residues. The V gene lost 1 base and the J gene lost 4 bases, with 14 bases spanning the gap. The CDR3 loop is CASSLTPTGRETQYF. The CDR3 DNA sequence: TGTGCCAGCAGCTTGACCCCTACAGGGAGAGAGACCCAGTACTTC.

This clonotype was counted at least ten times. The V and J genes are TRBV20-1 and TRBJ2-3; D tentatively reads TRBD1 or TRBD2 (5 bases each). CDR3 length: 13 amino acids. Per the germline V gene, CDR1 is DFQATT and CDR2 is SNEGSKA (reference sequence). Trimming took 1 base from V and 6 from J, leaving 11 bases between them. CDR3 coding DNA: TGCAGTGCTAGAGGGGGGAAGAGGGATACGCAGTATTTT. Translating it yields CSARGGKRDTQYF.